Presented here are 23 T cell receptor beta chains from one specimen sequenced in a study of blood T cell repertoires in COVID-19. TCRdb's copy holds only in-frame clones and misses some; the assay was immunoSEQ multiplex PCR. Of more than 90,000 clones in the sample, less than 85% were seen once. Sequenced sample: peripheral blood. The receptors come from a woman aged 70 to 79 with active or convalescent COVID-19.

This sequence joins TRBV29-1 and TRBJ2-7, with TRBD1 identical over 7 bases. The CDR3 covers 11 residues. V dropped 7 bases and J dropped 5; count of bases not matched to a gene: 5. The germline gives CDR1 SQVTM, CDR2 ANQGSEA. Here the CDR3 DNA reads TGCAGCGAAAACAGGGGCGACGAGCAGTACTTC. Amino acids: CSENRGDEQYF.

The gene calls are TRBV28 and TRBJ1-2; perhaps TRBD1 as D (6 bases). The V end lost 5 bases, the J end lost 7 bases, and 17 bases lay between the germline ends. This CDR3 region has 14 residues. Germline CDR1 reads MDHEN; CDR2 reads SYDVKM. The chain's CDR3 is CASSPPAGAGGYTF. The CDR3 nucleotides read TGTGCCAGCAGTCCTCCCGCGGGGGCGGGTGGCTACACCTTC.

The J gene is TRBJ2-7, the V gene TRBV11-2, with 9 bases that match TRBD1. Trimming at V came to 1 base and at J to 8 bases, leaving 6 bases not matched to a gene. Germline CDR1 is SGHAT and CDR2 is FQNNGV. The CDR3 extends over 14 amino acids. This chain's CDR3 is CASSLGGTGPQQYF. The CDR3 DNA sequence: TGTGCCAGCAGCTTAGGCGGGACAGGGCCACAGCAGTACTTC.

The V and J genes are TRBV3-1 (or the pseudogene TRBV3-2) and TRBJ2-3, with D possibly matching TRBD2 (7 bases). Per the germline V gene, CDR1 is LGHDT and CDR2 is YNNKEL (reference sequence). CDR3 length equals 15 residues. Trimming shortened V by 8 bases and J by 7 bases, and 22 bases separated the two germline ends. The CDR3 reads CASEREGGTPYTQYF. In DNA form, the CDR3 reads TGTGCCAGCGAAAGGGAGGGGGGGACCCCCTATACGCAGTATTTT.

The chain couples TRBV3-1 (or the pseudogene TRBV3-2) to TRBJ2-3; D is perhaps TRBD2 (6 bases). V was clipped by 2 bases and J by 5 bases, with 11 bases between them. The CDR3 sequence is 14 residues long. Germline-derived CDR1 and CDR2 are LGHDT and YNNKEL (reference sequence). The CDR3 sequence is CASSQNPSVDTQYF. For the CDR3, the DNA is TGTGCCAGCAGCCAAAACCCTAGCGTAGATACGCAGTATTTT.

V and J are TRBV6-4 and TRBJ1-6, with D perhaps matching TRBD1 (6 bases). The CDR3 runs to 15 residues. The V gene's germline CDR1 is MRHNA and CDR2 SNTAGT. V was trimmed by 4 bases and J by 9 bases, leaving 16 bases between them. The CDR3 spells CASSGTAGAGSPLHF. In nucleotides, the CDR3 is TGTGCCAGCAGTGGGACAGCGGGGGCTGGTTCACCCCTCCACTTT.

This chain connects TRBV28 to TRBJ1-2, with D possibly being TRBD1 (6 bases). The ends were cut back, 4 bases at V and 3 bases at J, with 9 bases in the middle. Germline CDR1 is MDHEN and CDR2 is SYDVKM. The CDR3 is 13 residues long. CDR3 in DNA: TGTGCCAGCAGTTCAGGGGTCGACTATGGCTACACCTTC. This sequence encodes CASSSGVDYGYTF.

The chain is built from TRBV20-1 and TRBJ2-1; possibly TRBD2 for D (6 bases). The CDR3 sequence is 11 residues long. V dropped 5 bases and J dropped 10 bases, with 12 bases sitting between them. Germline V gene lookup returns CDR1 DFQATT and CDR2 SNEGSKA (reference sequence). The DNA of the CDR3 is TGCAGTGCTCTATGGGAGGCCGAGCAGTTCTTC. It yields the protein CSALWEAEQFF.

The chain is built from TRBV5-6 and TRBJ2-2; 9 bases align to TRBD2. From germline, CDR1 is SGHDT and CDR2 YYEEEE. The CDR3 has 17 amino acids. With V trimmed by 4 bases and J by 0 bases, 7 bases remained unmatched. CDR3 region: CASSLGTSRTNTGELFF. The CDR3 region has the DNA TGTGCCAGCAGCCTGGGGACTAGCAGAACGAACACCGGGGAGCTGTTTTTT.

The DNA for the CDR3 is TGTGCCAGCAGCTGGACAGGGGTGGGTGGAAGCACAGATACGCAGTATTTT. Its protein product is CASSWTGVGGSTDTQYF. The rearrangement links TRBV5-5 to TRBJ2-3; 9 positions match TRBD1. Germline V gene lookup returns CDR1 SGHKS and CDR2 YYEKEE (reference sequence). Trimming removed 3 bases from V and 0 bases from J; junction bases left unmatched: 8. This CDR3 is 17 amino acids long. Together with reference TRBV5-5 and TRBJ2-3, the CDR3 gives the full variable domain: DAGVTQSPTHLIKTRGQQVTLRCSPISGHKSVSWYQQVLGQGPQFIFQYYEKEERGRGNFPDRFSARQFPNYSSELNVNALLLGDSALYLCASSWTGVGGSTDTQYFGPGTRLTVL.

The chain uses TRBV29-1 and TRBJ1-2, with TRBD1 identical over 9 bases. The CDR3 has 13 residues. Trimming took 6 bases from V and 6 from J; bases not matched to a gene: 8. Germline loops: CDR1 SQVTM, CDR2 ANQGSEA. In DNA, the CDR3 is TGCAGCGTGGACAGGGGCGGCCTGGATGGCTACACCTTC. Protein: CSVDRGGLDGYTF.

This clone showed up just once. V usage is TRBV24-1 and J usage is TRBJ1-6, with 8 bases fitting TRBD1. The germline V gene has CDR1 KGHDR and CDR2 SFDVKD. The CDR3 has 20 residues. V was pared by 0 bases and J by 0 bases, with 9 bases of the junction left unmatched. For the CDR3, the DNA is TGTGCCACCAGTGATTTGTGGGCAGGGGGCGTGAGCTCCTATAATTCACCCCTCCACTTT. Protein product: CATSDLWAGGVSSYNSPLHF.

This clone has only one observation. The V and J genes are TRBV6-5 and TRBJ1-5; 9 nucleotides align to TRBD1. The ends lost 6 bases at V and 6 bases at J; junction bases unmatched: 6. Looked up from germline, CDR1 is MNHEY and CDR2 is SVGAGI. There are 14 residues in the CDR3. CDR3 sequence (DNA): TGTGCCAGCAGCCCCGGGACAGGGTTTCAGCCCCAGCATTTT. This codes for CASSPGTGFQPQHF.

In DNA, the CDR3 is TGTGCCAGCAGTTCGCCCGGGGGGAGTGGGAATGAGCAGTTCTTC. Protein sequence: CASSSPGGSGNEQFF. The rearrangement uses TRBV28 and TRBJ2-1; TRBD2 matches at 7 bases. CDR1 is MDHEN and CDR2 is SYDVKM in the germline V gene. J lost 7 bases, V lost 4 bases, and 10 bases had no gene match. The CDR3 consists of 15 residues.

Here the CDR3 DNA reads TGTGCCACGTCAAGACCGGGACAGGGAAATTCACCCCTCCACTTT. This encodes CATSRPGQGNSPLHF. This rearrangement joins TRBV28 to TRBJ1-6; 9 bases map to TRBD1. V was pared by 10 bases and J by 7 bases, with 11 bases of the junction left unmatched. CDR1 is MDHEN and CDR2 is SYDVKM in the germline V gene. This CDR3 has 15 amino acids.

The genes are TRBV7-9 and TRBJ2-1; D is perhaps TRBD2 (7 bases). Trimming left V 4 bases short and J 9 bases short, with 16 bases between. Germline lookup yields CDR1 SEHNR and CDR2 FQNEAQ (reference sequence). CDR3 length equals 14 residues. CDR3 sequence reads: CASSSGGGSGEQFF. In DNA, the CDR3 is TGTGCCAGCAGCTCAGGCGGGGGCTCGGGTGAGCAGTTCTTC.

The CDR3: CATAGRGNTGELFF. CDR3 DNA sequence: TGTGCCACCGCCGGCAGGGGAAACACCGGGGAGCTGTTTTTT. J is TRBJ2-2 and V is TRBV10-3; possibly TRBD1 for D (6 bases). The ends were cut back, 10 bases at V and 2 bases at J, with 14 bases in the middle. The CDR3 runs 14 residues. Germline V CDR1 and CDR2: ENHRY, SYGVKD.

This chain connects TRBV5-1 to TRBJ2-2; D might be TRBD2 (5 bases). V was pared by 1 base and J by 6 bases, with 16 bases between. This CDR3 contains 16 residues. Looked up from germline, CDR1 is SGHRS and CDR2 is YFSETQ. The CDR3 reads CASSLRTGYGAGELFF. Here the CDR3 DNA reads TGCGCCAGCAGCTTGCGGACTGGGTATGGAGCCGGGGAGCTGTTTTTT.

This sequence joins TRBV5-7 and TRBJ1-1; 9 positions agree with TRBD1. TRBV5-7 is flagged as an ORF with uncertain function. J gave up 5 bases and V 3 bases, and 8 bases lay outside the gene matches. This CDR3 has 15 amino acids. The CDR3, as DNA: TGTGCCAGCAGCTCCACAGGGGGCGCGGGAACTGAAGCTTTCTTT. This sequence encodes CASSSTGGAGTEAFF.

This clone showed up just once. The CDR3 is CASSLAGDNSPLHF. CDR3 coding DNA: TGTGCCAGCAGCTTAGCCGGAGATAATTCACCCCTCCACTTT. The rearrangement joins TRBV11-3 to TRBJ1-6; D unclear. V lost 1 base and J 5 bases, leaving 6 bases between the germline ends. Germline values: CDR1 SGHNT, CDR2 YENEEA. The CDR3 runs to 14 residues.

This chain links TRBV28 with TRBJ1-2; D not resolved. The CDR3 has 11 amino acids. The V end was cut by 3 bases, the J end by 9 bases, with 8 bases between. Germline CDR1 MDHEN, CDR2 SYDVKM. The chain's CDR3 is CASSFRESYTF. As DNA, the CDR3 is TGTGCCAGCAGTTTTCGGGAAAGCTACACCTTC.

CDR3 DNA sequence: TGTGCCAGCGCCCCCCTACAGGGGGTTGGTTACGAGCAGTACTTC. Its protein is CASAPLQGVGYEQYF. This chain joins TRBV14 and TRBJ2-7, with 8 bases that match TRBD1. Unmatched junction bases numbered 13, after V lost 8 bases and J lost 4 bases. The germline gives CDR1 SGHDN, CDR2 FVKESK. The length of the CDR3 is 15 residues.

The chain recombines TRBV18 with TRBJ2-7; 9 bases fit TRBD1. The CDR3 is 13 residues long. The germline CDR1 and CDR2 sequences are KGHSH and LQKENI. J gave up 6 bases and V 2 bases, and 2 bases lay outside the gene matches. In nucleotides, the CDR3 is TGTGCCAGCTCACCAGGGACAGGGTTCGAGCAGTACTTC. It yields the protein CASSPGTGFEQYF.